This TCR beta chain appears in the sequencing data of a study of neoadjuvant anti-PD-1 for oral cavity cancer (TCRdb year 2021). In the study overall: Patients mostly received three to four biweekly doses of nivolumab at 3 mg/kg before curative-intent surgical resection. For patients who did not progress, a fourth nivolumab dose was given around day 43, followed by definitive surgical resection on days 50-56. Responders were defined as patients with complete response, partial response or stable disease by RECIST 1.1; non-responders were defined as patients with progression. The parent correlative cohort had 11 to 12 patients and a response rate of 33%. Study-wide findings and limitations: Only a few patients per response group were included in the TCR analyses, and the authors called for validation in larger cohorts. Higher pretreatment blood TCRbeta clonality and lower post-treatment tumor TCRbeta clonality were correlated with higher pretreatment blood Treg/Th17 ratios. After neoadjuvant nivolumab, T cell clonality (Gini index) in PBMCs was significantly higher in non-responders than in responders.

About this clone itself: Its antigen target is currently unknown. It has no much larger one-base neighbor in the sample; base qualities were not kept.

The meaning of the sample's time point label: before neoadjuvant nivolumab. Patients were newly diagnosed with stage II-IVA oral cavity squamous cell carcinoma and had received no prior systemic or radiation treatment. The cohort was composed of patients with HPV-negative, locally advanced oral cavity squamous cell carcinoma. No culture maintenance or expansion was done, as the peripheral blood mononuclear cells went straight to analysis. The samples were obtained from a longitudinal correlative study of a single-arm phase II trial testing neoadjuvant nivolumab in oral cavity squamous cell carcinoma. Genomic DNA-based TCRbeta sequencing was performed on subject-matched pre- and post-treatment PBMCs and tumors from three responders and three non-responders. Peripheral blood mononuclear cells were collected before nivolumab treatment and were collected again after treatment, at the time of surgery. The Maxwell RSC DNA from Cells kit was used to extract genomic DNA from PBMCs.

For deep sequencing, PBMC libraries mostly used about 0.45 ug of input genomic DNA, with six replicates for each sample. The immunoSEQ hsTCRbeta kit was used to prepare TCRbeta libraries according to the manufacturer's instructions. The completed libraries were mixed into a single pool at 3 nM, then sequenced with an Illumina NovaSeq 6000 S4 flow cell. Per the source publication's procedure: The immunoSEQ Analyzer handled quality control and preprocessing of the raw data. The analysis was limited to productive rearrangements, and each clonotype was defined by a unique CDR3 amino acid sequence. Repertoire clonality was estimated as the Gini-Simpson index, which was computed with the R package tcR. Student's t test was used to compare Gini indices, while Pearson correlation assessed associations with tumor size change. TCRdb holds this immuneACCESS table with in-frame rearrangements only. Some clones are missing; in checked studies, unresolved V genes explain under half, and the rest has no known cause. The V and J calls and the clone size are those of that table, but D and trimming were determined from the DNA. The sample table holds over 5,500 clones, of which around 80% were seen once. The ten largest clones represent about 3.4% of the sample.

From the cysteine up to the phenylalanine, the CDR3 has a length of 16 residues. Just CDR3 DNA is preserved here, 48 bases in frame from base 1. The germline V gene specifies ENHRY as CDR1 and SYGVKD as CDR2. V and J lose 7 bases and 6 bases, and a span of 24 bases separates them. The input for sequencing was PBMCs, taken before nivolumab (anti-PD-1) treatment. In this chain, TRBV10-3 is recombined with TRBJ1-2, with TRBD1 perhaps the D gene, on 6 matching bases. This sequence was found in a person aged 40 to 85 with oral cavity squamous cell carcinoma. The encoded CDR3 is CAINYGLENRVNGYTF. The nucleotides read TGTGCCATCAACTATGGCCTAGAGAACAGGGTAAATGGCTACACCTTC.